A single sample is the source of the 27 T cell receptor beta chains below, sequenced in a study of T cells expressing NK-cell markers. Reprocessing the 5' RACE reads, TCRdb reports a single entry for every CDR3 protein and omits DNA. The listing records tens of thousands of distinct CDR3 sequences. What was sequenced was blood T cells: a sorted CD56 or NKG2C T cell subset, CD4+ or CD8+ T cells, or bulk PBMC T cells (not recorded which). The receptors stem from a man aged 18 to 70 in good health.

V gene TRBV27 combines with J gene TRBJ2-7; TCRdb's D call, TRBD1, is unchecked because there is no DNA. This CDR3 spans 15 amino acids. The germline V gene has CDR1 MNHEY and CDR2 SMNVEV (reference sequence). The CDR3 loop reads CASSLSGDIPYEQYF.

The chain has TRBV5-1 and TRBJ2-6; the TRBD1 assignment by TCRdb is unverifiable without DNA. The CDR3 contains 15 residues. Germline-derived CDR1 and CDR2 are SGHRS and YFSETQ. CDR3 loop: CASSQRGSGANVLTF.

The genes are TRBV5-5 and TRBJ2-7. Germline V gene sequence: CDR1 SGHKS, CDR2 YYEKEE (reference sequence). CDR3 length equals 13 residues. This CDR3 is CASSLESSYEQYF.

The rearrangement uses TRBV28 and TRBJ2-7; checking the TCRdb D call of TRBD1 is not possible without DNA. The CDR3 is made up of 16 amino acids. Germline V lookup: CDR1 MDHEN, CDR2 SYDVKM. The CDR3 loop reads CASSLYLRGQGFEQYF.

J is TRBJ2-1 and V is TRBV7-2; TCRdb lists TRBD2, though no DNA is available to test this call. Looked up from germline, CDR1 is SGHTA and CDR2 is FQGNSA. This CDR3 comprises 16 residues. CDR3 sequence reads: CASSLRAGGQNNEQFF.

The chain joins TRBV14 to TRBJ2-6; TCRdb's D call, TRBD1, is unchecked because there is no DNA. CDR1 is SGHDN, CDR2 FVKESK, per germline. The CDR3 loop spans 16 amino acids. The chain's CDR3 is CASRRTGGYGANVLTF.

This sequence joins TRBV18 and TRBJ1-1; TCRdb picks TRBD1, but there is no DNA to check that call. The CDR3 runs to 13 residues. CDR1 is KGHSH, CDR2 LQKENI, per germline. CDR3 in amino acids: CASSGGMNTEAFF.

The chain employs TRBV12-3 or TRBV12-4 and TRBJ2-5; TCRdb names TRBD2, which stays unverified in the absence of DNA. The CDR3 runs to 17 residues. The CDR3 protein is CASTSGRGWAYQETQYF.

The J gene is TRBJ1-5, the V gene TRBV19. The CDR3 is 13 residues long. Germline-derived CDR1 and CDR2 are LNHDA and SQIVND (reference sequence). CDR3 amino acids: CASSTEFNQPQHF.

The rearrangement joins TRBV19 to TRBJ2-6; TCRdb picks TRBD2, but there is no DNA to check that call. The germline gives CDR1 LNHDA, CDR2 SQIVND (reference sequence). This CDR3 is 17 amino acids long. The CDR3 spells CASSIPGLVSGANVLTF.

This chain connects TRBV3-1 to TRBJ2-5; the D call of TRBD1 rests on TCRdb alone, since no DNA is present to check it. CDR3 length equals 14 residues. The germline V gene has CDR1 LGHDT and CDR2 YNNKEL (reference sequence). The CDR3 sequence: CASSHNRGGETQYF.

The chain combines TRBV4-2 with TRBJ2-1. This CDR3 spans 15 amino acids. Germline V lookup: CDR1 LGHNA, CDR2 YNFKEQ. CDR3: CASSQGTSSYNEQFF.

The V gene is TRBV7-9, the J gene TRBJ1-1; TCRdb outputs TRBD1, but without DNA this stays unchecked. Per germline, CDR1 SEHNR and CDR2 FQNEAQ (reference sequence). The CDR3 is 12 amino acids. The CDR3 sequence is CASSPPQTEAFF.

V gene TRBV4-3 combines with J gene TRBJ2-7. There are 14 residues in the CDR3. Germline V gene data show CDR1 as LGHNA and CDR2 as YSLEER. The CDR3: CASSQDWRYYEQYF.

The chain combines TRBV6-2 or TRBV6-3 with TRBJ1-1; without DNA, the TCRdb call of TRBD1 cannot be checked. In germline, CDR1 is MNHEY, CDR2 SVGEGT. This CDR3 is 15 amino acids long. CDR3: CASSYSSGGGTEAFF.

The rearrangement joins TRBV10-2 to TRBJ1-6; the TCRdb D gene call, TRBD1, has no DNA to confirm it. In germline, CDR1 is WSHSY, CDR2 SAAADI. CDR3 length equals 13 residues. CDR3: CASSDGGFTPLHF.

The chain carries TRBV28 and TRBJ2-3; the TCRdb D gene call, TRBD2, has no DNA to confirm it. The CDR3 loop spans 14 amino acids. Germline CDR1 MDHEN, CDR2 SYDVKM. CDR3 loop: CASSSGTSGTTQYF.

The chain links TRBV27 to TRBJ1-5; TCRdb indicates TRBD1, and absent DNA this call remains unverified. Germline CDR1 and CDR2: MNHEY and SMNVEV (reference sequence). CDR3 length: 16 residues. CDR3 amino acids: CASSLGRTGRYQPQHF.

The rearrangement links TRBV6-1 to TRBJ1-3; TCRdb calls TRBD1, which cannot be checked without DNA. CDR1 is MNHNS and CDR2 is SASEGT in the germline V gene. This CDR3 is 14 amino acids long. CDR3: CASRDGQDGNTIYF.

This sequence joins TRBV28 and TRBJ2-1; lacking DNA, the TRBD1 call made by TCRdb goes unchecked. Germline loops: CDR1 MDHEN, CDR2 SYDVKM. The CDR3 is made up of 19 amino acids. CDR3: CASSKNRGGSGRADNEQFF. Together with reference TRBV28 and TRBJ2-1, the CDR3 gives the full variable domain: DVKVTQSSRYLVKRTGEKVFLECVQDMDHENMFWYRQDPGLGLRLIYFSYDVKMKEKGDIPEGYSVSREKKERFSLILESASTNQTSMYLCASSKNRGGSGRADNEQFFGPGTRLTVL.

The chain uses TRBV6-2 or TRBV6-3 and TRBJ2-1; TCRdb's assignment of TRBD2 cannot be checked, as there is no DNA. From germline, CDR1 is MNHEY and CDR2 SVGEGT. There are 15 residues in the CDR3. The CDR3 here is CASSFRDSNLDEQFF.

V is TRBV24-1 and J is TRBJ2-5; TCRdb proposes TRBD2, but this gene call is untestable without DNA. The CDR3 length is 18 residues. Per germline, CDR1 KGHDR and CDR2 SFDVKD. CDR3 region: CATSDTTQSWRAGETQYF.

The genes are TRBV29-1 and TRBJ2-1. From germline, CDR1 is SQVTM and CDR2 ANQGSEA. The CDR3 contains 11 residues. The CDR3 spells CSVGHYNEQFF.

This chain connects TRBV4-2 to TRBJ2-1; there is no DNA to check the TCRdb D call of TRBD2. The CDR3 has 18 amino acids. Germline-derived CDR1 and CDR2 are LGHNA and YNFKEQ. The CDR3 here is CASSQPGLAGGEVNEQFF.

The V and J genes are TRBV6-2 or TRBV6-3 and TRBJ2-6. This CDR3 has 15 residues. CDR1 is MNHEY, CDR2 SVGEGT, per germline. Here the CDR3 reads CASSTSNSGANVLTF.

The CDR3 loop reads CASSQDLRELFF. The chain has TRBV4-2 and TRBJ1-4. The CDR3 consists of 12 residues. The V gene's germline CDR1 is LGHNA and CDR2 YNFKEQ.

The rearrangement links TRBV20-1 to TRBJ1-1; TCRdb calls TRBD1, which cannot be checked without DNA. CDR3 length: 13 amino acids. CDR1 is DFQATT and CDR2 is SNEGSKA in the germline V gene (reference sequence). CDR3 residues: CSAPQGLNTEAFF.